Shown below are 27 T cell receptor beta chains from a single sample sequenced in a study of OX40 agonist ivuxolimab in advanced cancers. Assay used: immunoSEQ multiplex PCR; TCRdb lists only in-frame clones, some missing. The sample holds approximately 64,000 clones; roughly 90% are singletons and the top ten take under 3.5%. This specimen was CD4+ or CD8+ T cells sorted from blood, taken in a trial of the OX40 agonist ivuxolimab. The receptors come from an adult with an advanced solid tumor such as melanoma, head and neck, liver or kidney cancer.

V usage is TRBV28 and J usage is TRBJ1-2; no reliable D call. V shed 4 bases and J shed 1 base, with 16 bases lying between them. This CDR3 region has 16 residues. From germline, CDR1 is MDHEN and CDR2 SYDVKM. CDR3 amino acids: CASSSLTRAVNYGYTF. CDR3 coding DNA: TGTGCCAGCAGTTCCTTAACACGGGCCGTTAACTATGGCTACACCTTC.

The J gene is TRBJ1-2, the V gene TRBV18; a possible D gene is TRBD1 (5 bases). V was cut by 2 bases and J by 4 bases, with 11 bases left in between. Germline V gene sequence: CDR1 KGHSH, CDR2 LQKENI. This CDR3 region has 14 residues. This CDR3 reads CASSPSGGPYGYTF. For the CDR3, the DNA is TGTGCCAGCTCACCATCCGGGGGACCCTATGGCTACACCTTC. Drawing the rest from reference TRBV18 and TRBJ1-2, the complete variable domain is NAGVMQNPRHLVRRRGQEARLRCSPMKGHSHVYWYRQLPEEGLKFMVYLQKENIIDESGMPKERFSAEFPKEGPSILRIQQVVRGDSAAYFCASSPSGGPYGYTFGSGTRLTVV.

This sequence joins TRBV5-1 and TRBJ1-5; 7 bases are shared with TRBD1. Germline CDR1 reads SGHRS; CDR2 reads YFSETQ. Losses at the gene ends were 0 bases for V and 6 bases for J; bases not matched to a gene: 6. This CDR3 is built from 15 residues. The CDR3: CASSLDSTGAQPQHF. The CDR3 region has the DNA TGCGCCAGCAGCTTGGATTCTACAGGGGCTCAGCCCCAGCATTTT.

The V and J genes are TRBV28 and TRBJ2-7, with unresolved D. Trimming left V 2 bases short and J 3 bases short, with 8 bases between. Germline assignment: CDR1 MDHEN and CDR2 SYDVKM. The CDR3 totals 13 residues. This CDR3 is CASSLVGVYEQYF. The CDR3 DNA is TGTGCCAGCAGTTTAGTTGGGGTCTACGAGCAGTACTTC.

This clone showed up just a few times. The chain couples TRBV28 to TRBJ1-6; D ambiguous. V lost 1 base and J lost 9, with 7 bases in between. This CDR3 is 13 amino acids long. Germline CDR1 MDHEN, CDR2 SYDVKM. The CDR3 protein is CASSLFRGSPLHF. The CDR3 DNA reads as TGTGCCAGCAGTTTATTTCGGGGTTCACCCCTCCACTTT.

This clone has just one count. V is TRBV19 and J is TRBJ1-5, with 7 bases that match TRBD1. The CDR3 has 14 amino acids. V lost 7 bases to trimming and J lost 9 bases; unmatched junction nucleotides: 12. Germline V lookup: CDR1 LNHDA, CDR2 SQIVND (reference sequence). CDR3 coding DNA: TGTGCCAGTAAGTACCGACAGGGCCAAAGGCCCCAGCATTTT. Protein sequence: CASKYRQGQRPQHF.

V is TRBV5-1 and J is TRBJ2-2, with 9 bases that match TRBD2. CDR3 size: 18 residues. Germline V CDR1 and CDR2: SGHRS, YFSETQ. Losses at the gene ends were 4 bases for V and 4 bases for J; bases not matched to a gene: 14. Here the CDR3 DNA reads TGCGCCAGCAGCCCTCGGGTAGCGGGGGCGAGGGTCACCGGGGAGCTGTTTTTT. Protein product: CASSPRVAGARVTGELFF.

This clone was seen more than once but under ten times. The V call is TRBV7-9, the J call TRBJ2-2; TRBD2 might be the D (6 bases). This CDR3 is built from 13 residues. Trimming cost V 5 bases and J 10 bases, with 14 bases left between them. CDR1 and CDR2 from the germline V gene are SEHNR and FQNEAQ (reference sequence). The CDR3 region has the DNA TGTGCCAGCAGCGGGGGACTGTACGTGGAGCTGTTTTTT. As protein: CASSGGLYVELFF.

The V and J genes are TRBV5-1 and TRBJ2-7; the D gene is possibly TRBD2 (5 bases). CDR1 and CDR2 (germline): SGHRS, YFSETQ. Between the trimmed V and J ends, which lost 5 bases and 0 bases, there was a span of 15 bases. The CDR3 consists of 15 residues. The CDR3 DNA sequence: TGCGCCAGCAGGATGATGGCCGGGGACTCCTACGAGCAGTACTTC. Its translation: CASRMMAGDSYEQYF.

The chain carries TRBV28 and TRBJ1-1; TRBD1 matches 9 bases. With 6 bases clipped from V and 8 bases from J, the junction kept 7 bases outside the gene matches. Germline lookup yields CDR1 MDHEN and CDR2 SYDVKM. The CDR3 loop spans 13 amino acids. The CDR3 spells CASSRLGTGEAFF. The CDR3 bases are TGTGCCAGCAGCCGACTTGGGACAGGGGAAGCTTTCTTT.

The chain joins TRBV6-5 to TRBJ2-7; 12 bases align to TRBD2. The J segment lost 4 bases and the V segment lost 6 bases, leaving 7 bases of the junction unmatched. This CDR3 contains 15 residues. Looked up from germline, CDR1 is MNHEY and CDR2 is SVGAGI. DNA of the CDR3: TGTGCCAGCAGACCGGTTGGACTAGCGGGATACGAGCAGTACTTC. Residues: CASRPVGLAGYEQYF.

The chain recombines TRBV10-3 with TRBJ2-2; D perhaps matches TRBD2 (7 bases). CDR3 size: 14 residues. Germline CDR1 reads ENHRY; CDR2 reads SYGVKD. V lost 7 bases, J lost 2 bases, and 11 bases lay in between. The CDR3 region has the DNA TGTGCCATCAATCGGGGGGCAAACACCGGGGAGCTGTTTTTT. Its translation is CAINRGANTGELFF.

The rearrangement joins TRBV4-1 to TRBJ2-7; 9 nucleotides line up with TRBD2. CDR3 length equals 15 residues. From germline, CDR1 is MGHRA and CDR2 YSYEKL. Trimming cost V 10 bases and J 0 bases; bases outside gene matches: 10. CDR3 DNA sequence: TGCGCCACCAGACTAGCGGCATACTCCTCCTACGAGCAGTACTTC. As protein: CATRLAAYSSYEQYF.

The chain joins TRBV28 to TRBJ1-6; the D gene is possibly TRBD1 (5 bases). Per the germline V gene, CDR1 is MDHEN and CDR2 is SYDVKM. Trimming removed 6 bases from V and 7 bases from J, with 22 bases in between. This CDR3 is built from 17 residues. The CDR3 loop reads CASSPPGVGTMNSPLHF. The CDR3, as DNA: TGTGCCAGCAGCCCTCCGGGGGTGGGAACTATGAATTCACCCCTCCACTTT. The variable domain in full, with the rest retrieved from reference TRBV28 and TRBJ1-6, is DVKVTQSSRYLVKRTGEKVFLECVQDMDHENMFWYRQDPGLGLRLIYFSYDVKMKEKGDIPEGYSVSREKKERFSLILESASTNQTSMYLCASSPPGVGTMNSPLHFGNGTRLTVT.

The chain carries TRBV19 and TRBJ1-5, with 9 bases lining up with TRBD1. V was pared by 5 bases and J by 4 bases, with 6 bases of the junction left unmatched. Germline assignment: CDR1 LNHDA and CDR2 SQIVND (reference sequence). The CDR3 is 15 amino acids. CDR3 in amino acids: CASSPDRGWNQPQHF. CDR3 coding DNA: TGTGCCAGTAGTCCGGACAGGGGATGGAATCAGCCCCAGCATTTT.

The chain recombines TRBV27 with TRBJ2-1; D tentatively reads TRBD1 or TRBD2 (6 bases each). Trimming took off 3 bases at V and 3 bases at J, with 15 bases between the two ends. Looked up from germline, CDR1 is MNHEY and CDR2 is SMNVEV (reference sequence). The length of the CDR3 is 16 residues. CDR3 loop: CASSFSKGGGYNEQFF. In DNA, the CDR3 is TGTGCCAGCAGTTTCTCTAAGGGGGGCGGCTACAATGAGCAGTTCTTC.

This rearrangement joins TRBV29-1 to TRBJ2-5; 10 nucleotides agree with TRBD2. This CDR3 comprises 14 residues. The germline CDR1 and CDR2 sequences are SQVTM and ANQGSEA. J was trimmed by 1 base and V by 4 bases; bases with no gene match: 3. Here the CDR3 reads CSVGLAGGQETQYF. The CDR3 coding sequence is TGCAGCGTTGGGTTAGCGGGGGGCCAAGAGACCCAGTACTTC.

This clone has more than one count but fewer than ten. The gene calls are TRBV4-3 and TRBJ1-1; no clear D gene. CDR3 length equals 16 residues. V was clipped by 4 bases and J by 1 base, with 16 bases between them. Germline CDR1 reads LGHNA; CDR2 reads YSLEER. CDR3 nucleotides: TGCGCCAGCAGCCCCGACGGGATAACTGGGAACACTGAAGCTTTCTTT. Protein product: CASSPDGITGNTEAFF.

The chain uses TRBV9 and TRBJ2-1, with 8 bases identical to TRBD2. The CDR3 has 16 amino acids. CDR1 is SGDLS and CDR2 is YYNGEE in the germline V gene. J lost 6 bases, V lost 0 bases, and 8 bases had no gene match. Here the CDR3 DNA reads TGTGCCAGCAGCGTAGCGGGGGGGGCTTTAACCAATGAGCAGTTCTTC. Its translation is CASSVAGGALTNEQFF.

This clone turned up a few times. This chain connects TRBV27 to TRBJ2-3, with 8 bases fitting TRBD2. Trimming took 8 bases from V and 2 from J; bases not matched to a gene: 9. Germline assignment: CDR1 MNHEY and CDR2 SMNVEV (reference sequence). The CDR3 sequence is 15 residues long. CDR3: CASQKRGTLTDTQYF. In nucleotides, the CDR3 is TGTGCCAGCCAAAAGCGGGGGACCCTCACAGATACGCAGTATTTT.

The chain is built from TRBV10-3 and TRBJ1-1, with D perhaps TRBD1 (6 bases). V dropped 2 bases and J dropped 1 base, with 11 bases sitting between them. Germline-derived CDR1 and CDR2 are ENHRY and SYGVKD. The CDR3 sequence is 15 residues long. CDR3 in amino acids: CAISETGAGNTEAFF. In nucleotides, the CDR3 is TGTGCCATCAGTGAGACGGGGGCGGGGAACACTGAAGCTTTCTTT.

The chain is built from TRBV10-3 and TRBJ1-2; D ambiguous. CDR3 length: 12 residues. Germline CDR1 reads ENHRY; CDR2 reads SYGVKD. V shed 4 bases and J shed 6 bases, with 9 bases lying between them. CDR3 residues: CAISVAEHGYTF. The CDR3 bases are TGTGCCATCAGTGTGGCAGAGCATGGCTACACCTTC.

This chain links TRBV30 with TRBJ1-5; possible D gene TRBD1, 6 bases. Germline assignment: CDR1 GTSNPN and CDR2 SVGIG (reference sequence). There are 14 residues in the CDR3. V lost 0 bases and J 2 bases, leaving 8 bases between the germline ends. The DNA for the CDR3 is TGTGCCTGGAGTGTCTCAGGGGGCAATCAGCCCCAGCATTTT. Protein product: CAWSVSGGNQPQHF.

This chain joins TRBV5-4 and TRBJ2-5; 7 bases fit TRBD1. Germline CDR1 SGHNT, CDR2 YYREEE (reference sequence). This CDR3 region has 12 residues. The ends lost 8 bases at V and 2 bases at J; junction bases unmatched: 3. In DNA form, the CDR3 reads TGTGCCAGTAACAGGGGACAAGAGACCCAGTACTTC. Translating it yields CASNRGQETQYF.

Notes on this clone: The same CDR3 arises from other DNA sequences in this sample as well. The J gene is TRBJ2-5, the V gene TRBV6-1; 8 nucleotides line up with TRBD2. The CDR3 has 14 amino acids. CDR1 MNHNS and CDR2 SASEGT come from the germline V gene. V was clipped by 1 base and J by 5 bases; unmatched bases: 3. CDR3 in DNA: TGTGCCAGCAGTGAAGGGCCGGGGGGGGAGACCCAGTACTTC. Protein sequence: CASSEGPGGETQYF.

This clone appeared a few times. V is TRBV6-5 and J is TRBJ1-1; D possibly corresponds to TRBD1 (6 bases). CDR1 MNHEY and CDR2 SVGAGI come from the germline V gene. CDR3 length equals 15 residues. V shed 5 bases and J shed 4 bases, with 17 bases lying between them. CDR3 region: CASSTGLGGGTEAFF. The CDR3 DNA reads TGTGCCAGCAGTACAGGGCTCGGTGGTGGCACTGAAGCTTTCTTT.

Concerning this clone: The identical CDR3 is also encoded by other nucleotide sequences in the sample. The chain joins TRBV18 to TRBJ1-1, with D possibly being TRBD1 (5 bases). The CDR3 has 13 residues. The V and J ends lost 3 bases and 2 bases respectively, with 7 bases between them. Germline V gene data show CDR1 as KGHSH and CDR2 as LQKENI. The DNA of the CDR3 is TGTGCCAGCTCACCTCAGGGAAACACTGAAGCTTTCTTT. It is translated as CASSPQGNTEAFF.